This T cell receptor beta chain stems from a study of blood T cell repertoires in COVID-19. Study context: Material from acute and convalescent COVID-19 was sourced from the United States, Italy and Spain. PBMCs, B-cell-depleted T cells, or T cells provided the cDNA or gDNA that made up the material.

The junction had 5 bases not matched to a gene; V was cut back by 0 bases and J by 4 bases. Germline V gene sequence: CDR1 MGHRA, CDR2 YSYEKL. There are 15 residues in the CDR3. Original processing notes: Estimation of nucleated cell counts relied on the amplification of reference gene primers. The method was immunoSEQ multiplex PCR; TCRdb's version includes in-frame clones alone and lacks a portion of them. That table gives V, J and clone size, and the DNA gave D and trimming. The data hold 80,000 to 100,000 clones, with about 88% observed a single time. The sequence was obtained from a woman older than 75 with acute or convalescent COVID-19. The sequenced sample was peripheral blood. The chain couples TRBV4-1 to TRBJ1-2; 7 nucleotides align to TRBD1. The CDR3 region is CASSQDDRDVYGYTF. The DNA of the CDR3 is TGCGCCAGCAGCCAAGACGACAGGGACGTCTATGGCTACACCTTC.